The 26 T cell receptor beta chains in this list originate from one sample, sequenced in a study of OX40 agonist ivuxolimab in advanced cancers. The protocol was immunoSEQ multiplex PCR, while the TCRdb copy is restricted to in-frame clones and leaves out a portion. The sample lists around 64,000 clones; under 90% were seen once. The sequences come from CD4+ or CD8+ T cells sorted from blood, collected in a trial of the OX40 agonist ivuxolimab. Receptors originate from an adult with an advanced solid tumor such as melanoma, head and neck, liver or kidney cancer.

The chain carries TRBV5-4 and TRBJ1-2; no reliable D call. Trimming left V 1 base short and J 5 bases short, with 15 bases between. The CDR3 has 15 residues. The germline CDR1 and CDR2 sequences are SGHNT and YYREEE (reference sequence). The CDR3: CASSLSAGIEYGYTF. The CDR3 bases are TGTGCCAGCAGCTTGAGCGCGGGAATTGAGTATGGCTACACCTTC.

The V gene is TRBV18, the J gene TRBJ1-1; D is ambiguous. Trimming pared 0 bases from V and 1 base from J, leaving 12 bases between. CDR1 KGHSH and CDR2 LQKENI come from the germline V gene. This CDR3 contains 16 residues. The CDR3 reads CASSPPGRPRNTEAFF. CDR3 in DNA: TGTGCCAGCTCACCACCGGGAAGACCACGGAACACTGAAGCTTTCTTT.

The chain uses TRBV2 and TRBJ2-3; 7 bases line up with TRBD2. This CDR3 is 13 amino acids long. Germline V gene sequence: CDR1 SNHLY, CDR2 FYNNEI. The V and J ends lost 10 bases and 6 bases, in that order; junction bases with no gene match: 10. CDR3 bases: TGTGCCACCTTGAGCGGGGTTCCGGATACGCAGTATTTT. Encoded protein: CATLSGVPDTQYF. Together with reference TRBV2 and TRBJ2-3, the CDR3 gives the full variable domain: EPEVTQTPSHQVTQMGQEVILRCVPISNHLYFYWYRQILGQKVEFLVSFYNNEISEKSEIFDDQFSVERPDGSNFTLKIRSTKLEDSAMYFCATLSGVPDTQYFGPGTRLTVL.

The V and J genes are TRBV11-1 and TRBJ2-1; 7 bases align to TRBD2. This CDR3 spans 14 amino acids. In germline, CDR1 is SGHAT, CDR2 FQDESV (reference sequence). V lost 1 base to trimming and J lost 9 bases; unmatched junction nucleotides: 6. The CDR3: CASSLGFGEGEQFF. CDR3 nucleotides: TGTGCCAGCAGCTTAGGGTTTGGGGAGGGTGAGCAGTTCTTC.

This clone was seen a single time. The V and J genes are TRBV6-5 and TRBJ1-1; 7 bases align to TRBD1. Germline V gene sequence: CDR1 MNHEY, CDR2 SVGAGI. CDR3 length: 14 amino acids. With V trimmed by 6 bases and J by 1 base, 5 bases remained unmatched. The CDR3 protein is CASSFGTANTEAFF. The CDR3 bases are TGTGCCAGCAGCTTCGGGACAGCGAACACTGAAGCTTTCTTT.

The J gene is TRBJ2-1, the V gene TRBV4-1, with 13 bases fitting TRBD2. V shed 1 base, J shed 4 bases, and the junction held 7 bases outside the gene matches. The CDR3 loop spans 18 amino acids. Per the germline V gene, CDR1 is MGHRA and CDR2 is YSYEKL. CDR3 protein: CASSQAATSGGGYNEQFF. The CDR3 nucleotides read TGCGCCAGCAGCCAAGCGGCAACTAGCGGGGGGGGTTACAATGAGCAGTTCTTC.

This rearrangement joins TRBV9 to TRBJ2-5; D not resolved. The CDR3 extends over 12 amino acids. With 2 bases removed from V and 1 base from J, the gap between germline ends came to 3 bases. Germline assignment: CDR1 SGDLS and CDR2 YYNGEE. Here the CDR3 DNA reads TGTGCCAGCAGCGTGTCCCAAGAGACCCAGTACTTC. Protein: CASSVSQETQYF.

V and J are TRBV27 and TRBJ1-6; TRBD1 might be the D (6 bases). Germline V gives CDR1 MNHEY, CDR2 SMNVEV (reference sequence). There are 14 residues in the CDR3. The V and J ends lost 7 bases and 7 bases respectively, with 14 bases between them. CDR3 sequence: CASTIGQGNSPLHF. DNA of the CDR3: TGTGCCAGCACCATAGGGCAGGGGAATTCACCCCTCCACTTT.

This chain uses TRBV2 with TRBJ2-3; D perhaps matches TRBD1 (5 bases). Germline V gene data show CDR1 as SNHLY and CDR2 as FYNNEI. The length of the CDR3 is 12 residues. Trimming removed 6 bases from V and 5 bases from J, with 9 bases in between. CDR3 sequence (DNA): TGTGCCAGCAGAGGGGAAAGAGATACGCAGTATTTT. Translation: CASRGERDTQYF. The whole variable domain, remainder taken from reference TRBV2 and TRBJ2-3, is EPEVTQTPSHQVTQMGQEVILRCVPISNHLYFYWYRQILGQKVEFLVSFYNNEISEKSEIFDDQFSVERPDGSNFTLKIRSTKLEDSAMYFCASRGERDTQYFGPGTRLTVL.

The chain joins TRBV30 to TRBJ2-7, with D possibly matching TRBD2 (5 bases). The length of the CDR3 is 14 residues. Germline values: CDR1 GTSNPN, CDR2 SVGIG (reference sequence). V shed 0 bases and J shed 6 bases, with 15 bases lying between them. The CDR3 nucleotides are TGTGCCTGGAGTGTAGGGAGTCTTATTCCCGAGCAGTACTTC. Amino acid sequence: CAWSVGSLIPEQYF.

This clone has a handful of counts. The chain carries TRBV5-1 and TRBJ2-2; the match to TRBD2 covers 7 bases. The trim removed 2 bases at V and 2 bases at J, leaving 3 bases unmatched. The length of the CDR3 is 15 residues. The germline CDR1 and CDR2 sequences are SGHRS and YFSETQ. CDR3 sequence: CASSFKRGNTGELFF. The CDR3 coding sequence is TGCGCCAGCAGCTTTAAGCGGGGCAACACCGGGGAGCTGTTTTTT.

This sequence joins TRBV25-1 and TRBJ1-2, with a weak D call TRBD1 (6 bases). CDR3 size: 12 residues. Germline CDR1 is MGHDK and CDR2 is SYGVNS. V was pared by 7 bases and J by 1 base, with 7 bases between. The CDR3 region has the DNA TGTGCCAGCAAGGGGGATAACTATGGCTACACCTTC. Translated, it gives CASKGDNYGYTF.

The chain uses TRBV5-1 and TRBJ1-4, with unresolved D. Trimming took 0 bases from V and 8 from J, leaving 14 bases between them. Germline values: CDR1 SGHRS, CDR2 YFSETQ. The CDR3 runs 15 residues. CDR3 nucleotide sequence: TGCGCCAGCAGCTTGGCGGGAACCCCGGGGGAAAAACTGTTTTTT. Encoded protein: CASSLAGTPGEKLFF.

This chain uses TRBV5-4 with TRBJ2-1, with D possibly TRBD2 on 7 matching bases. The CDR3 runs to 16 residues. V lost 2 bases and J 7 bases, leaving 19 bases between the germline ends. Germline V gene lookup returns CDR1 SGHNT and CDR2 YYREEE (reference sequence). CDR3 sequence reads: CASSFGGGLVGNEQFF. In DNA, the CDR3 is TGTGCCAGCAGCTTCGGCGGGGGCTTGGTTGGAAATGAGCAGTTCTTC.

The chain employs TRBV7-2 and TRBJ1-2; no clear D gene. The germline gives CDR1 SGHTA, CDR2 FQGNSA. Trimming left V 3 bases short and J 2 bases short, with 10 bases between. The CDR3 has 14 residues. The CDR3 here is CASSFGAGNYGYTF. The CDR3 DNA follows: TGTGCCAGCAGCTTCGGCGCGGGAAACTATGGCTACACCTTC.

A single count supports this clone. The CDR3 loop is CASSQRSQGVKNTEAFF. Here the CDR3 DNA reads TGTGCCAGCAGCCAACGGTCGCAGGGGGTGAAGAACACTGAAGCTTTCTTT. This chain links TRBV5-5 with TRBJ1-1; 7 bases agree with TRBD1. Trimming removed 4 bases from V and 1 base from J; junction bases left unmatched: 13. The germline V gene encodes CDR1 SGHKS and CDR2 YYEKEE (reference sequence). This CDR3 contains 17 residues.

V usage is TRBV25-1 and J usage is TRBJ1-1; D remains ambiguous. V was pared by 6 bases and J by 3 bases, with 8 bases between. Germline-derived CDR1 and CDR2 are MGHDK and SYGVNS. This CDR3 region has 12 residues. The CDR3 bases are TGTGCCAGCAGGTACCCGGACACTGAAGCTTTCTTT. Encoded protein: CASRYPDTEAFF.

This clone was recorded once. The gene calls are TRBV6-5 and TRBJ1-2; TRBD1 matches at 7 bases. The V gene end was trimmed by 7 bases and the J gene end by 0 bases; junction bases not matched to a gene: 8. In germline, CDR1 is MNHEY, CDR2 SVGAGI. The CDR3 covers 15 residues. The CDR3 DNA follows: TGTGCCAGCAAACTTCAGACAGGGCCTAACTATGGCTACACCTTC. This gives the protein CASKLQTGPNYGYTF.

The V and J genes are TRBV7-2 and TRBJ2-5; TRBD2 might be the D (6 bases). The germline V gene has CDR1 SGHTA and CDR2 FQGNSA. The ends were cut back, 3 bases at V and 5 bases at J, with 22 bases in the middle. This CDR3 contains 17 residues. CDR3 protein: CASSLGSGGVLGETQYF. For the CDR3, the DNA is TGTGCCAGCAGCTTGGGATCGGGCGGGGTCTTGGGGGAGACCCAGTACTTC.

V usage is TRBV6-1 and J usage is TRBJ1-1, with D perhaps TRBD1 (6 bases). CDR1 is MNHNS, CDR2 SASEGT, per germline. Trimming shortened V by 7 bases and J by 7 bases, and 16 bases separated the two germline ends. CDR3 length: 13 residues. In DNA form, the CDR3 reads TGTGCCAGCACCCCGGGACACCAAAATGAAGCTTTCTTT. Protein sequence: CASTPGHQNEAFF.

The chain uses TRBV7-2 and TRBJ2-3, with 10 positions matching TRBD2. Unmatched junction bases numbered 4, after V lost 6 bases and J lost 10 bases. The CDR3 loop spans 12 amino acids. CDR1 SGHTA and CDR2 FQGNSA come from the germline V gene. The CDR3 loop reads CASRSSGGAQYF. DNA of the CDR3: TGTGCCAGCAGGTCGAGCGGGGGGGCGCAGTATTTT.

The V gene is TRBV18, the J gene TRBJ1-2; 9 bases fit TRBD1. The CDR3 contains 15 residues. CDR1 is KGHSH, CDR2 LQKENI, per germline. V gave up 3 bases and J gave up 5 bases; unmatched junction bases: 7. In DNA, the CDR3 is TGTGCCAGCTCACCCGAGGACAGGGGCCCATATGGCTACACCTTC. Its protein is CASSPEDRGPYGYTF.

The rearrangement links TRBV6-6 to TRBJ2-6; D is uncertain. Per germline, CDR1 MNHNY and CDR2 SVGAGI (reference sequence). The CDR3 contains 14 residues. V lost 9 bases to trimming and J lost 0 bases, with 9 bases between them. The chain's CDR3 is CASSRVSGANVLTF. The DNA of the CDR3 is TGTGCCAGTTCCAGAGTCTCTGGGGCCAACGTCCTGACTTTC.

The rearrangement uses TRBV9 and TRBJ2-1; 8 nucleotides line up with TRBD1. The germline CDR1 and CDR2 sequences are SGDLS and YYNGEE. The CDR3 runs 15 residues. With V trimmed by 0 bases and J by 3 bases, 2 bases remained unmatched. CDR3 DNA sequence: TGTGCCAGCAGCGTAGGGACAGGGCTCTACAATGAGCAGTTCTTC. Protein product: CASSVGTGLYNEQFF.

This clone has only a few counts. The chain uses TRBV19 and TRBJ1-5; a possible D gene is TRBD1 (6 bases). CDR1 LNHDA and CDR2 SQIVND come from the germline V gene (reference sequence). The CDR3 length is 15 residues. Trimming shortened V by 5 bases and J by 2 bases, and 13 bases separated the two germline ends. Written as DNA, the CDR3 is TGTGCCAGTAGTTCGACCAGGGGAGGCAATCAGCCCCAGCATTTT. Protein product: CASSSTRGGNQPQHF.

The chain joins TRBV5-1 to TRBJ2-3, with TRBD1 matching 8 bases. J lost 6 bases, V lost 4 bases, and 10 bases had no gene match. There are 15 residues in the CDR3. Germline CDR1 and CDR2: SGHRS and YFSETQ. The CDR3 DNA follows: TGCGCCAGCAGCCCCCGACAGGGGAGGCAGGATACGCAGTATTTT. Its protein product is CASSPRQGRQDTQYF.